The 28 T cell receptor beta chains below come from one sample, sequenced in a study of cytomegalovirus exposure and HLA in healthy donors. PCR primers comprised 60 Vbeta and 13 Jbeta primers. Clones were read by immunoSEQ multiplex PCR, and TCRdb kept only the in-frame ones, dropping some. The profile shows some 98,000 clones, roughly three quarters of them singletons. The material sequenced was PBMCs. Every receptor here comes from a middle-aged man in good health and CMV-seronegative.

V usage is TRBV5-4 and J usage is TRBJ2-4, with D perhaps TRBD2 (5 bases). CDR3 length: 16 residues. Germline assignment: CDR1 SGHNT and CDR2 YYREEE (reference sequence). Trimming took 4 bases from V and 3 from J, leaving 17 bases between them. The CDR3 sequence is CASSRTGSKGKNIQYF. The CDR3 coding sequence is TGTGCCAGCAGCCGAACGGGAAGCAAAGGCAAAAACATTCAGTACTTC.

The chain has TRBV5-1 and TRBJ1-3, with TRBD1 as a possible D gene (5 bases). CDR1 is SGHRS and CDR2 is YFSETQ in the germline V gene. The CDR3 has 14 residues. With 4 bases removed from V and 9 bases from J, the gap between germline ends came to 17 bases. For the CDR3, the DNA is TGCGCCAGCAGCGACCAGGGTCTGAGTGCCACCATATATTTT. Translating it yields CASSDQGLSATIYF.

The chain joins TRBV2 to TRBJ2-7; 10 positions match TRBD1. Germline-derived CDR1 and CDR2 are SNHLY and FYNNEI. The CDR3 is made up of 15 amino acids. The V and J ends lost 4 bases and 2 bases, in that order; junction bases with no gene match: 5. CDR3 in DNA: TGTGCCAGCAGTGTATTAGGGACAGGGGCCTACGAGCAGTACTTC. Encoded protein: CASSVLGTGAYEQYF.

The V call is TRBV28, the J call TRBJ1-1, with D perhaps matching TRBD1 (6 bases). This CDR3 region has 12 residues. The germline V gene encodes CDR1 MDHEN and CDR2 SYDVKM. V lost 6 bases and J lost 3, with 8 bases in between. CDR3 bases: TGTGCCAGCAGAACAGGGCACACTGAAGCTTTCTTT. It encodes CASRTGHTEAFF.

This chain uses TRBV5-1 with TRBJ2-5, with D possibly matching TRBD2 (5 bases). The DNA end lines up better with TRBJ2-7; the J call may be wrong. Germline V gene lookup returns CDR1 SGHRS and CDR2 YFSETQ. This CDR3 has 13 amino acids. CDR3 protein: CASSLASGSEQYF. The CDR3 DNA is TGCGCCAGCAGCTTGGCCTCGGGGAGCGAGCAGTACTTC.

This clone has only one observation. The CDR3 DNA follows: TGTGCCAGCAGCAAAGACGCCGGGAAAGGACAGCAGAATTCACCCCTCCACTTT. Translating gives CASSKDAGKGQQNSPLHF. J is TRBJ1-6 and V is TRBV21-1; the table's D call TRBD1 went unverified against the DNA. TRBV21-1 is a documented pseudogene. The CDR3 spans 18 residues.

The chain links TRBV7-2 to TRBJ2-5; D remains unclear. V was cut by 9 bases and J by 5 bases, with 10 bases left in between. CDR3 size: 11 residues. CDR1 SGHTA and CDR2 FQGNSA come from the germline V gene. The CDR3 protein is CASSRGETQYF. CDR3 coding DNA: TGTGCCAGTAGCCGAGGCGAGACCCAGTACTTC.

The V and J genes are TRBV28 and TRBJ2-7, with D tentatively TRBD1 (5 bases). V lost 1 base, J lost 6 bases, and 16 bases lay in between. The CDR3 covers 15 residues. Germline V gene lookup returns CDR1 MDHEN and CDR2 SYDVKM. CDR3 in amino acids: CASSLSGQGIFEQYF. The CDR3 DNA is TGTGCCAGCAGTTTATCTGGTCAGGGCATATTCGAGCAGTACTTC.

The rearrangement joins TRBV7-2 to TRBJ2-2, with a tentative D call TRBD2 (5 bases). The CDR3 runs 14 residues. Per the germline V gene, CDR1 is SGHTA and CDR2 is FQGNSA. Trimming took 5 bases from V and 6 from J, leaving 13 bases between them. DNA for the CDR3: TGTGCCAGCAGCCTGCTCCCGGAGGCCGGGGAGCTGTTTTTT. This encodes CASSLLPEAGELFF.

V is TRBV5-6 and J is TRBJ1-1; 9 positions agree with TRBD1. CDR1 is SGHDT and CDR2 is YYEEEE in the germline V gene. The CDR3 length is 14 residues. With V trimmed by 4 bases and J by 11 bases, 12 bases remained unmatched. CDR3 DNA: TGTGCCAGCAGCCTCGGATCGGGACAGGGTCTGGCTTTCTTT. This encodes CASSLGSGQGLAFF.

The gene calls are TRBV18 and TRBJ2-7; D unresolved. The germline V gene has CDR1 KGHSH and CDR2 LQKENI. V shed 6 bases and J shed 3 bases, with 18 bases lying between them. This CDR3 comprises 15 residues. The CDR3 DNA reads TGTGCCAGCTCCCCCGGTACTGGTAGAAACTACGAGCAGTACTTC. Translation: CASSPGTGRNYEQYF.

The CDR3 bases are TGTGCCAGCAGCGACAGGGTAGCCGGGGAGCTGTTTTTT. Translated, it gives CASSDRVAGELFF. The rearrangement uses TRBV6-5 and TRBJ2-2; 7 positions agree with TRBD1. CDR3 length equals 13 residues. V dropped 6 bases and J dropped 6; count of bases not matched to a gene: 4. Germline V gene sequence: CDR1 MNHEY, CDR2 SVGAGI.

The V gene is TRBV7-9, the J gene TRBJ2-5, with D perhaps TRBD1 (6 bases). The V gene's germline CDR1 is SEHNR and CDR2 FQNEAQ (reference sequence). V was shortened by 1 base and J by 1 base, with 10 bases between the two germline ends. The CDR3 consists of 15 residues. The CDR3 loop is CASSLVQGRQETQYF. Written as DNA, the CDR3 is TGTGCCAGCAGCTTAGTACAGGGTCGCCAAGAGACCCAGTACTTC.

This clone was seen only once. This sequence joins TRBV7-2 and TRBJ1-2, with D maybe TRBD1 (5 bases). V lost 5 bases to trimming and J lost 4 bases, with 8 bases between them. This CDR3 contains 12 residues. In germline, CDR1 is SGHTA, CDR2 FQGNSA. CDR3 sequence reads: CASSTTVYGYTF. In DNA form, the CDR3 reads TGTGCCAGCAGCACGACAGTCTATGGCTACACCTTC.

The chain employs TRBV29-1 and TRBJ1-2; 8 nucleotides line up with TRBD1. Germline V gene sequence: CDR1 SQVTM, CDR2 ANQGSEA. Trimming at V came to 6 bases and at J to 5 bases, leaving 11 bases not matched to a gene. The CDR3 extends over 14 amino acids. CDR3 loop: CSVDHRGKSYGYTF. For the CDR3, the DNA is TGCAGCGTGGACCACAGGGGGAAGAGTTATGGCTACACCTTC. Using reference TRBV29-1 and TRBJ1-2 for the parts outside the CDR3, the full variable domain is SAVISQKPSRDICQRGTSLTIQCQVDSQVTMMFWYRQQPGQSLTLIATANQGSEATYESGFVIDKFPISRPNLTFSTLTVSNMSPEDSSIYLCSVDHRGKSYGYTFGSGTRLTVV.

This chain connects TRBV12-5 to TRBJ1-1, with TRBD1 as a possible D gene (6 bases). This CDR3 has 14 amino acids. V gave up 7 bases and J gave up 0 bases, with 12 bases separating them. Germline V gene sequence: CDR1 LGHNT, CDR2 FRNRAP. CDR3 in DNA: TGTGCTAGTGCGACAGGCGCAATGAACACTGAAGCTTTCTTT. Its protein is CASATGAMNTEAFF.

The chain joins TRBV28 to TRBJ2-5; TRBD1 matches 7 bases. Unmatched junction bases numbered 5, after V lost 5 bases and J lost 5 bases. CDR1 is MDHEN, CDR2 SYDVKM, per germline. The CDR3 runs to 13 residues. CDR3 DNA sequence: TGTGCCAGCAGTGAGGACAGGTCTGAGACCCAGTACTTC. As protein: CASSEDRSETQYF.

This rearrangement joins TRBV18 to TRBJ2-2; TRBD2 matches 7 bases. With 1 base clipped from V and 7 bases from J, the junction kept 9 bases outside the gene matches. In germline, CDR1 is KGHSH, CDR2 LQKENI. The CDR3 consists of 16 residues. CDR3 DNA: TGTGCCAGCTCACCACGATCCGGACTAGTCGACGGGGAGCTGTTTTTT. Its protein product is CASSPRSGLVDGELFF.

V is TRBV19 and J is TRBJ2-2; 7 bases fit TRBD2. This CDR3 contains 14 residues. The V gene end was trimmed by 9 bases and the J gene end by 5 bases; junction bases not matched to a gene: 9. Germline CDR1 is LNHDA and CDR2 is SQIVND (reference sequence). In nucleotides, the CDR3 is TGTGCCAGCCTCCGGCAGGGAGGGACCGGGGAGCTGTTTTTT. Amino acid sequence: CASLRQGGTGELFF.

Here the CDR3 reads CASSLGGVNQPQHF. The CDR3 DNA follows: TGCGCCAGCAGCTTGGGGGGGGTCAATCAGCCCCAGCATTTT. The chain combines TRBV5-1 with TRBJ1-5, with a tentative D call TRBD1 (5 bases). Germline lookup yields CDR1 SGHRS and CDR2 YFSETQ. There are 14 residues in the CDR3. Trimming pared 0 bases from V and 3 bases from J, leaving 7 bases between.

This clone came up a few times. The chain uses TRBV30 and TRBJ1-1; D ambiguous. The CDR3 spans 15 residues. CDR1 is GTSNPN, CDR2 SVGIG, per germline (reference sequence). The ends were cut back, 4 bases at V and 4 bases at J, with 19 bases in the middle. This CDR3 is CAWTSGVGYGTEAFF. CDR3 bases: TGTGCCTGGACCAGCGGGGTGGGTTATGGCACTGAAGCTTTCTTT.

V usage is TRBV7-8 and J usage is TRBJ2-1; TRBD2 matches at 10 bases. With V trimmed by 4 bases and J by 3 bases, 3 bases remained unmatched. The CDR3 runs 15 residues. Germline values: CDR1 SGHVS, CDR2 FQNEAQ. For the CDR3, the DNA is TGTGCCAGCAGCTCCTCTAGCGGGGGCTACAATGAGCAGTTCTTC. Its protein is CASSSSSGGYNEQFF.

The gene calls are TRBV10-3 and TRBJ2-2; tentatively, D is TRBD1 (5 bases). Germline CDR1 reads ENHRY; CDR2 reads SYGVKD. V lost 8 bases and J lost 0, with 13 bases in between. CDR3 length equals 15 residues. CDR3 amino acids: CAIQTTGPNTGELFF. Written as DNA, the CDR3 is TGTGCCATCCAGACAACAGGACCGAACACCGGGGAGCTGTTTTTT.

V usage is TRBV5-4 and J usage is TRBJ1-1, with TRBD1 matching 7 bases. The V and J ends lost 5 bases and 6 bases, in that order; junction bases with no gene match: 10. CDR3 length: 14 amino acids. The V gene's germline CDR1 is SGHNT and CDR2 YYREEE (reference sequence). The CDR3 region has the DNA TGTGCCAGCAGTTGGGACAGCCTTCGGGCTGAAGCTTTCTTT. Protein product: CASSWDSLRAEAFF.

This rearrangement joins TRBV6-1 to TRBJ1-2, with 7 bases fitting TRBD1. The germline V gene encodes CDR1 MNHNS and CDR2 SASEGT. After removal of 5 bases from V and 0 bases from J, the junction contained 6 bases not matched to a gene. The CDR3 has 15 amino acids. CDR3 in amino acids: CASSPDRATNYGYTF. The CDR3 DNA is TGTGCCAGCAGTCCCGACAGGGCCACTAACTATGGCTACACCTTC.

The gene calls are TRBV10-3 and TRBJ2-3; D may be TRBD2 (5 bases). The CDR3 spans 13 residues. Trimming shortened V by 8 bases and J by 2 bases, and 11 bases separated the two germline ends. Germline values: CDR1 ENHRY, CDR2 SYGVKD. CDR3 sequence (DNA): TGTGCCATCTCGGCGGGCCTCACAGATACGCAGTATTTT. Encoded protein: CAISAGLTDTQYF.

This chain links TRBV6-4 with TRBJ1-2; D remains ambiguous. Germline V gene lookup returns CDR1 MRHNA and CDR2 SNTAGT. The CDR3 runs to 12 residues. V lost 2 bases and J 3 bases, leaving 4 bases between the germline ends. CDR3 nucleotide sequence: TGTGCCAGCAGTGACGGAGACTATGGCTACACCTTC. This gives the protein CASSDGDYGYTF.

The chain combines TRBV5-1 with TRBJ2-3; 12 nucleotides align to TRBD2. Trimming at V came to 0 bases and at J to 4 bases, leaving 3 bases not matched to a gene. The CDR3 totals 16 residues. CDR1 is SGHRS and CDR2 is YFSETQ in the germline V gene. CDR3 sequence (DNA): TGCGCCAGCAGCTTGGAGACTAGCGGGGGAGCAGATACGCAGTATTTT. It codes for CASSLETSGGADTQYF.